Listed here are 19 T cell receptor beta chains from one sample, sequenced in a study of blood T cell repertoires in COVID-19 (dated by TCRdb to the early 2020s). The library was obtained by the immunoSEQ multiplex PCR assay. TCRdb provides this immuneACCESS table in a form limited to in-frame rearrangements. Some clones are lacking; in checked studies, under half of them reflect an unresolved V gene, and why the rest are absent is not known. This sample gives about 250,000 clones in total; just under 90% of them show up just once. 4% of the sample goes to the ten largest clones. Sequencing input: PBMCs or T cells enriched from blood (not recorded which). Receptors originate from a woman aged 25 to 39 with acute COVID-19.

The V call is TRBV7-3, the J call TRBJ2-5, with TRBD2 as a possible D gene (6 bases). The V and J ends lost 4 bases and 1 base respectively, with 13 bases between them. CDR1 is SGHTA, CDR2 FQGTGA, per germline. This CDR3 has 15 amino acids. The CDR3 loop reads CASSSFGGSQETQYF. CDR3 nucleotide sequence: TGTGCCAGCAGCTCCTTTGGGGGGTCCCAAGAGACCCAGTACTTC.

The rearrangement uses TRBV24-1 and TRBJ1-2; a weak D match, TRBD1 (6 bases). This CDR3 region has 15 residues. Between the trimmed V and J ends, which lost 5 bases and 2 bases, there was a span of 14 bases. The germline V gene has CDR1 KGHDR and CDR2 SFDVKD. The CDR3 sequence is CATSGRPGQNYGYTF. Here the CDR3 DNA reads TGTGCCACCAGTGGTCGACCGGGACAAAACTATGGCTACACCTTC.

The chain combines TRBV19 with TRBJ2-7; no firm D call. This CDR3 contains 14 residues. V lost 7 bases and J 0 bases, leaving 13 bases between the germline ends. Germline CDR1 LNHDA, CDR2 SQIVND (reference sequence). The CDR3 spells CASTQDLGSYEQYF. In DNA, the CDR3 is TGTGCCAGTACTCAAGACTTGGGCTCCTACGAGCAGTACTTC.

The J gene is TRBJ2-7, the V gene TRBV15; D not resolved. Germline V CDR1 and CDR2: LNHNV, YYDKDF (reference sequence). The CDR3 covers 15 residues. The V end was cut by 0 bases, the J end by 2 bases, with 11 bases between. The chain's CDR3 is CATSRDLPATYEQYF. The CDR3 DNA sequence: TGTGCCACCAGCAGAGATCTTCCCGCTACCTACGAGCAGTACTTC.

The chain couples TRBV3-1 (or the pseudogene TRBV3-2) to TRBJ2-7; D gene ambiguous. The CDR3 length is 11 residues. Germline V lookup: CDR1 LGHDT, CDR2 YNNKEL (reference sequence). V shed 2 bases and J shed 4 bases, with 3 bases lying between them. The CDR3: CASSQLYEQYF. The CDR3 DNA reads TGTGCCAGCAGCCAACTGTACGAGCAGTACTTC.

The rearrangement links TRBV3-1 (or the pseudogene TRBV3-2) to TRBJ2-7; weak D call: TRBD2 (6 bases). CDR1 is LGHDT, CDR2 YNNKEL, per germline (reference sequence). Trimming pared 0 bases from V and 4 bases from J, leaving 22 bases between. The CDR3 runs to 18 residues. The DNA for the CDR3 is TGTGCCAGCAGCCAAGAGACGGGGGTAACACAGACTTTATACGAGCAGTACTTC. This gives the protein CASSQETGVTQTLYEQYF.

Here the CDR3 DNA reads TGTGCCAGCAGCCCGACAGGGGCGTTTAATGAAAAACTGTTTTTT. This encodes CASSPTGAFNEKLFF. The chain employs TRBV5-5 and TRBJ1-4; 8 positions agree with TRBD1. V dropped 4 bases and J dropped 4; count of bases not matched to a gene: 6. Per the germline V gene, CDR1 is SGHKS and CDR2 is YYEKEE (reference sequence). The length of the CDR3 is 15 residues.

The V and J genes are TRBV7-9 and TRBJ2-5; tentative D call: TRBD2 (5 bases). Germline V gene sequence: CDR1 SEHNR, CDR2 FQNEAQ (reference sequence). Trimming left V 4 bases short and J 2 bases short, with 11 bases between. The CDR3 spans 14 residues. CDR3 sequence: CASSSRTGQETQYF. The CDR3 nucleotides are TGTGCCAGCAGCTCGAGGACGGGACAAGAGACCCAGTACTTC.

This chain joins TRBV6-5 and TRBJ1-2, with D perhaps matching TRBD1 (5 bases). V lost 4 bases, J lost 4 bases, and 13 bases lay in between. This CDR3 comprises 14 residues. CDR1 and CDR2 from the germline V gene are MNHEY and SVGAGI. The CDR3 DNA is TGTGCCAGCAGTTTCGGCAGGGAAGGCTATGGCTACACCTTC. This sequence encodes CASSFGREGYGYTF.

The genes are TRBV5-5 and TRBJ1-1; no definite D call. Trimming took off 4 bases at V and 0 bases at J, with 10 bases between the two ends. Germline CDR1 and CDR2: SGHKS and YYEKEE (reference sequence). The CDR3 is made up of 14 amino acids. The CDR3 nucleotides are TGTGCCAGCAGCCCCCAGACTTTGAACACTGAAGCTTTCTTT. Translation gives CASSPQTLNTEAFF.

The chain uses TRBV19 and TRBJ2-3; 11 nucleotides match TRBD2. The germline CDR1 and CDR2 sequences are LNHDA and SQIVND (reference sequence). Trimming at V came to 5 bases and at J to 0 bases, leaving 10 bases not matched to a gene. The CDR3 consists of 18 residues. The CDR3 coding sequence is TGTGCCAGTAGTGCGACTAGCGGGGCTCCCCAAAGCACAGATACGCAGTATTTT. Protein product: CASSATSGAPQSTDTQYF.

This rearrangement joins TRBV28 to TRBJ1-1; 10 positions match TRBD1. The CDR3 consists of 13 residues. Germline CDR1 and CDR2: MDHEN and SYDVKM. Trimming at V came to 6 bases and at J to 10 bases, leaving 8 bases not matched to a gene. As DNA, the CDR3 is TGTGCCAGCAGACCCGGGACAGGGGAGCGAGCTTTCTTT. Protein sequence: CASRPGTGERAFF.

The gene calls are TRBV3-1 (or the pseudogene TRBV3-2) and TRBJ1-5; D remains ambiguous. V was pared by 0 bases and J by 7 bases, with 13 bases between. This CDR3 is 15 amino acids long. The V gene's germline CDR1 is LGHDT and CDR2 YNNKEL (reference sequence). The CDR3 spells CASSQDVQRGQPQHF. The CDR3 nucleotides are TGTGCCAGCAGCCAAGATGTTCAGCGCGGGCAGCCCCAGCATTTT.

The gene calls are TRBV6-5 and TRBJ2-5; D is unclear. The germline V gene has CDR1 MNHEY and CDR2 SVGAGI. The CDR3 runs 11 residues. V lost 4 bases, J lost 5 bases, and 5 bases lay in between. The DNA of the CDR3 is TGTGCCAGCAGTTTTCTCGAGACCCAGTACTTC. Amino acids: CASSFLETQYF.

This clone is a singleton in its sample. This rearrangement joins TRBV9 to TRBJ2-2, with 11 bases fitting TRBD2. CDR3 length equals 15 residues. Trimming took 3 bases from V and 2 from J; bases not matched to a gene: 0. CDR1 is SGDLS and CDR2 is YYNGEE in the germline V gene. The CDR3 bases are TGTGCCAGCAGCGGACTAGCGGGAAACACCGGGGAGCTGTTTTTT. Translation: CASSGLAGNTGELFF.

The chain combines TRBV19 with TRBJ2-7; 7 bases map to TRBD1. The germline CDR1 and CDR2 sequences are LNHDA and SQIVND (reference sequence). The CDR3 runs 16 residues. The trim removed 10 bases at V and 1 base at J, leaving 16 bases unmatched. Here the CDR3 DNA reads TGTGCCACCTCGTTATCGAAGCGACAGGGATCCTACGAGCAGTACTTC. This gives the protein CATSLSKRQGSYEQYF.

A remark on this clone: The junction departs from the called germline gene at one end, perhaps through a read error. The chain uses TRBV15 and TRBJ2-7; 11 nucleotides match TRBD1. Germline V gene lookup returns CDR1 LNHNV and CDR2 YYDKDF (reference sequence). The CDR3 contains 16 residues. CDR3 bases: TGTGCCACCAGCCGAGAAAGGACAGGGGGCCAGTACGAGCAGTACTTC. The encoded protein is CATSRERTGGQYEQYF.

This chain links TRBV15 with TRBJ1-6; 10 positions agree with TRBD1. Germline trimming cut 0 bases from V and 10 bases from J; bases unmatched to any gene: 3. The CDR3 totals 15 residues. Germline V gene sequence: CDR1 LNHNV, CDR2 YYDKDF (reference sequence). The CDR3 DNA follows: TGTGCCACCAGCAGAGAGGCGGGACAGGGGTCACCCCTCCACTTT. Encoded protein: CATSREAGQGSPLHF.

This chain links TRBV21-1 with TRBJ2-3; the table assigns TRBD2, which was not confirmed against the DNA. TRBV21-1 is a documented pseudogene. The CDR3 loop spans 21 amino acids. The CDR3: CASSISGTSGGPSGGTDTQYF. Written as DNA, the CDR3 is TGTGCCAGCAGCATATCCGGGACTAGCGGGGGGCCCTCAGGCGGCACAGATACGCAGTATTTT.